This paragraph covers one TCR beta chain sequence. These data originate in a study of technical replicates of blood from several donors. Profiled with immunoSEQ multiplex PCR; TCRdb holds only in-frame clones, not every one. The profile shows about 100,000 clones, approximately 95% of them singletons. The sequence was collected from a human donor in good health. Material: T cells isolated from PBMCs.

The CDR3 sequence: CASSLVGTSGGNEQFF. DNA of the CDR3: TGTGCCAGCAGCTTAGTCGGGACTAGCGGGGGCAATGAGCAGTTCTTC. The gene calls are TRBV7-2 and TRBJ2-1, with TRBD2 identical over 14 bases. Trimming removed 1 base from V and 6 bases from J; junction bases left unmatched: 2. Germline V gives CDR1 SGHTA, CDR2 FQGNSA. The CDR3 spans 16 residues.